These 32 T cell receptor beta chains originate from one sample sequenced in a study of T cell changes during pregnancy in multiple sclerosis. Assay: immunoSEQ multiplex PCR; the TCRdb copy retains only in-frame clones and omits some. Here the sample spans around 40,000 clones, approximately 92% being singletons. Sequencing used CD4+ T cells from peripheral blood mononuclear cells, obtained in the second trimester of pregnancy. These receptors were collected from a female donor in good health, enrolled as a control in a pregnancy study.

This clone was recorded only once. The chain links TRBV18 to TRBJ2-3, with 7 nucleotides matching TRBD2. Germline V gene sequence: CDR1 KGHSH, CDR2 LQKENI. The trim removed 1 base at V and 1 base at J, leaving 5 bases unmatched. The CDR3 extends over 16 amino acids. The CDR3 reads CASSPRSSGGTDTQYF. The CDR3, as DNA: TGTGCCAGCTCACCACGATCTAGCGGCGGCACAGATACGCAGTATTTT.

The chain carries TRBV29-1 and TRBJ2-3; D unresolved. Trimming took 4 bases from V and 5 from J, leaving 13 bases between them. The germline CDR1 and CDR2 sequences are SQVTM and ANQGSEA. This CDR3 contains 13 residues. CDR3 in amino acids: CSVGQAAGDTQYF. DNA for the CDR3: TGCAGCGTTGGGCAGGCAGCCGGAGATACGCAGTATTTT.

This sequence joins TRBV5-1 and TRBJ2-5, with TRBD1 matching 8 bases. The J call may not be correct, given that the DNA end is closer to TRBJ2-7. The CDR3 length is 17 residues. Germline assignment: CDR1 SGHRS and CDR2 YFSETQ. In nucleotides, the CDR3 is TGCGCCAGCAGCTTGGACGATCGACAGGGGCAAGCGTACGAGCAGTACTTC. Protein sequence: CASSLDDRQGQAYEQYF.

The count of this clone is one. The chain uses TRBV18 and TRBJ1-6, with D possibly being TRBD1 (5 bases). Germline V gene lookup returns CDR1 KGHSH and CDR2 LQKENI. Trimming cost V 6 bases and J 5 bases, with 17 bases left between them. This CDR3 spans 16 amino acids. CDR3: CASSPELPGNNSPLHF. CDR3 bases: TGTGCCAGCTCGCCTGAGCTTCCAGGGAATAATTCACCCCTCCACTTT. The full variable domain, with the rest looked up from reference TRBV18 and TRBJ1-6, is NAGVMQNPRHLVRRRGQEARLRCSPMKGHSHVYWYRQLPEEGLKFMVYLQKENIIDESGMPKERFSAEFPKEGPSILRIQQVVRGDSAAYFCASSPELPGNNSPLHFGNGTRLTVT.

This sequence joins TRBV10-2 and TRBJ2-3; 8 positions match TRBD1. This CDR3 spans 14 amino acids. V shed 6 bases and J 6 bases; nucleotides not matched to a gene: 8. Germline CDR1 and CDR2: WSHSY and SAAADI. This chain's CDR3 is CASRRTGSMDTQYF. The CDR3 nucleotides read TGCGCCAGCAGGAGGACAGGGTCCATGGATACGCAGTATTTT.

V and J are TRBV27 and TRBJ1-5; D may be TRBD1 (6 bases). The V gene's germline CDR1 is MNHEY and CDR2 SMNVEV (reference sequence). The CDR3 runs to 14 residues. V lost 2 bases to trimming and J lost 7 bases, with 12 bases between them. The CDR3 protein is CASSLVRGGQPQHF. CDR3 sequence (DNA): TGTGCCAGCAGTTTAGTCAGGGGTGGCCAGCCCCAGCATTTT.

The V gene is TRBV4-2, the J gene TRBJ1-2, with TRBD1 as a possible D gene (5 bases). Germline CDR1 reads LGHNA; CDR2 reads YNFKEQ. V lost 1 base and J lost 4, with 19 bases in between. The CDR3 has 17 amino acids. CDR3 region: CASSQVGPFGGAYGYTF. In nucleotides, the CDR3 is TGTGCCAGCAGCCAAGTGGGGCCGTTTGGCGGGGCCTATGGCTACACCTTC.

The chain is built from TRBV7-2 and TRBJ2-7; D remains ambiguous. CDR1 and CDR2 (germline): SGHTA, FQGNSA. Trimming cost V 3 bases and J 2 bases, with 8 bases left between them. The CDR3 sequence is 13 residues long. In nucleotides, the CDR3 is TGTGCCAGCAGCTTTCAGGTGGCCTACGAGCAGTACTTC. Its translation: CASSFQVAYEQYF.

The gene calls are TRBV2 and TRBJ1-2, with 7 positions matching TRBD1. The CDR3 is 18 residues long. V shed 8 bases and J 2 bases; nucleotides not matched to a gene: 20. Germline CDR1 reads SNHLY; CDR2 reads FYNNEI. CDR3 amino acids: CASGRERLSGGGNYGYTF. DNA for the CDR3: TGTGCCAGCGGCCGGGAACGGCTTTCAGGGGGTGGCAACTATGGCTACACCTTC.

This clone was detected only a few times. The chain couples TRBV29-1 to TRBJ1-1; 10 nucleotides match TRBD1. Germline lookup yields CDR1 SQVTM and CDR2 ANQGSEA. The V gene end was trimmed by 4 bases and the J gene end by 4 bases; junction bases not matched to a gene: 9. The length of the CDR3 is 15 residues. The CDR3 coding sequence is TGCAGCGTTGCGCCCGGGACAGGGGCAGTCACTGAAGCTTTCTTT. It codes for CSVAPGTGAVTEAFF. The whole variable domain, filled in from reference TRBV29-1 and TRBJ1-1, reads SAVISQKPSRDICQRGTSLTIQCQVDSQVTMMFWYRQQPGQSLTLIATANQGSEATYESGFVIDKFPISRPNLTFSTLTVSNMSPEDSSIYLCSVAPGTGAVTEAFFGQGTRLTVV.

The J gene is TRBJ2-5, the V gene TRBV6-6; the D gene is possibly TRBD1 (6 bases). With 3 bases removed from V and 5 bases from J, the gap between germline ends came to 16 bases. The V gene's germline CDR1 is MNHNY and CDR2 SVGAGI (reference sequence). CDR3 length equals 15 residues. Here the CDR3 DNA reads TGTGCCAGCAGTTATACCCCCTGGGGGCAGGAGACCCAGTACTTC. Protein product: CASSYTPWGQETQYF.

About this clone: This same CDR3 is encoded by further DNA sequences in the sample. The chain couples TRBV18 to TRBJ2-7; TRBD2 matches 9 bases. Germline-derived CDR1 and CDR2 are KGHSH and LQKENI. The CDR3 is made up of 15 amino acids. The V and J ends lost 3 bases and 2 bases, in that order; junction bases with no gene match: 5. CDR3 sequence reads: CASSPLTSGPYEQYF. The CDR3 nucleotides read TGTGCCAGCTCACCCTTGACTAGCGGTCCCTACGAGCAGTACTTC.

The rearrangement links TRBV7-9 to TRBJ2-5; 7 bases line up with TRBD1. The CDR3 length is 16 residues. V dropped 4 bases and J dropped 2; count of bases not matched to a gene: 10. Germline values: CDR1 SEHNR, CDR2 FQNEAQ (reference sequence). Here the CDR3 DNA reads TGTGCCAGCAGCTCGGGTGTTACAGGGGCACAAGAGACCCAGTACTTC. Protein sequence: CASSSGVTGAQETQYF.

The chain carries TRBV4-1 and TRBJ2-1; 8 nucleotides agree with TRBD2. CDR1 is MGHRA and CDR2 is YSYEKL in the germline V gene. The junction had 10 bases not matched to a gene; V was cut back by 3 bases and J by 6 bases. The CDR3 is 16 residues long. CDR3 residues: CASSQAGGLAGNEQFF. The CDR3 DNA sequence: TGCGCCAGCAGCCAGGCCGGCGGGCTAGCGGGCAATGAGCAGTTCTTC.

V usage is TRBV9 and J usage is TRBJ1-5, with D perhaps TRBD1 (6 bases). The CDR3 runs 15 residues. Germline loops: CDR1 SGDLS, CDR2 YYNGEE. The germline V and J ends were trimmed by 3 bases and 2 bases, with 12 bases remaining between them. The CDR3 sequence: CASSEGPGGNQPQHF. CDR3 DNA: TGTGCCAGCAGCGAAGGCCCAGGGGGCAATCAGCCCCAGCATTTT.

The CDR3 nucleotides are TGTGCCAGCAGTGGGGGACAGGGGGATCCCTACGAGCAGTACTTC. Translating it yields CASSGGQGDPYEQYF. The chain recombines TRBV6-1 with TRBJ2-7; TRBD1 agrees at 11 bases. CDR1 is MNHNS, CDR2 SASEGT, per germline. CDR3 length equals 15 residues. V was clipped by 4 bases and J by 2 bases; unmatched bases: 4.

This rearrangement joins TRBV10-3 to TRBJ2-7; D perhaps matches TRBD2 (6 bases). V was shortened by 3 bases and J by 0 bases, with 18 bases between the two germline ends. This CDR3 spans 17 amino acids. The germline V gene encodes CDR1 ENHRY and CDR2 SYGVKD. CDR3 in DNA: TGTGCCATCAGTGAAGGGTCAAACCTAGCGTTCTCCTACGAGCAGTACTTC. Translated, it gives CAISEGSNLAFSYEQYF.

Of note for this clone: One junction end disagrees with the germline gene, perhaps due to a read error. V and J are TRBV9 and TRBJ2-7; no definite D call. The CDR3 covers 13 residues. Per germline, CDR1 SGDLS and CDR2 YYNGEE. CDR3 loop: CASGVRLASQRYF. Here the CDR3 DNA reads TGTGCCAGCGGCGTAAGGTTGGCATCTCAGCGGTACTTC.

The genes are TRBV11-3 and TRBJ1-3, with 7 bases lining up with TRBD1. J lost 2 bases, V lost 1 base, and 2 bases had no gene match. This CDR3 region has 15 residues. Germline V gene data show CDR1 as SGHNT and CDR2 as YENEEA. For the CDR3, the DNA is TGTGCCAGCAGCTTAGGAGGGACAGCTGGAAACACCATATATTTT. This codes for CASSLGGTAGNTIYF. Drawing the rest from reference TRBV11-3 and TRBJ1-3, the complete variable domain is EAGVVQSPRYKIIEKKQPVAFWCNPISGHNTLYWYLQNLGQGPELLIRYENEEAVDDSQLPKDRFSAERLKGVDSTLKIQPAELGDSAVYLCASSLGGTAGNTIYFGEGSWLTVV.

The rearrangement links TRBV6-1 to TRBJ1-3; TRBD1 agrees at 10 bases. V shed 3 bases and J 7 bases; nucleotides not matched to a gene: 3. Germline V gives CDR1 MNHNS, CDR2 SASEGT. CDR3 size: 14 residues. The CDR3 DNA sequence: TGTGCCAGCAGTGAGGGACAGGGGAGGAACACCATATATTTT. This sequence encodes CASSEGQGRNTIYF.

The chain carries TRBV28 and TRBJ2-4; 8 bases fit TRBD1. This CDR3 is 15 amino acids long. V dropped 6 bases and J dropped 13; count of bases not matched to a gene: 17. Germline-derived CDR1 and CDR2 are MDHEN and SYDVKM. DNA for the CDR3: TGTGCCAGCAGCCGCCAAGGCCCGACAGGGGATATGCAGTACTTC. This codes for CASSRQGPTGDMQYF. Supplemented by reference TRBV28 and TRBJ2-4, the full variable domain reads DVKVTQSSRYLVKRTGEKVFLECVQDMDHENMFWYRQDPGLGLRLIYFSYDVKMKEKGDIPEGYSVSREKKERFSLILESASTNQTSMYLCASSRQGPTGDMQYFGAGTRLSVL.

J is TRBJ2-7 and V is TRBV9; 8 bases are a match to TRBD2. V lost 3 bases to trimming and J lost 1 base; unmatched junction nucleotides: 12. CDR3 length: 17 residues. Germline V gene data show CDR1 as SGDLS and CDR2 as YYNGEE. For the CDR3, the DNA is TGTGCCAGCAGCGCTCTCCCAGCGGGAGTGGGGTCCTACGAGCAGTACTTC. It specifies CASSALPAGVGSYEQYF.

The rearrangement joins TRBV28 to TRBJ2-3; D is possibly TRBD2 (6 bases). Germline assignment: CDR1 MDHEN and CDR2 SYDVKM. Trimming stripped 3 bases from V and 6 bases from J, with 13 bases between. The CDR3 has 14 residues. The CDR3 nucleotides read TGTGCCAGCAGTTTGCCTGGAGGGCGGGATACGCAGTATTTT. It yields the protein CASSLPGGRDTQYF.

V gene TRBV6-1 combines with J gene TRBJ2-7; D perhaps matches TRBD2 (6 bases). Between the trimmed V and J ends, which lost 7 bases and 12 bases, there was a span of 22 bases. The CDR3 is made up of 13 amino acids. The germline CDR1 and CDR2 sequences are MNHNS and SASEGT. The CDR3 bases are TGTGCCAGCACCCCCGAGGGTAGCCGGGAGTGGTACTTC. It encodes CASTPEGSREWYF.

The rearrangement links TRBV10-3 to TRBJ2-5, with 9 bases fitting TRBD1. Germline V gives CDR1 ENHRY, CDR2 SYGVKD. The CDR3 runs to 15 residues. V lost 2 bases and J lost 4; bases outside the gene matches: 5. For the CDR3, the DNA is TGTGCCATCAGTGAGACCGACAGGGGGACAGAGACCCAGTACTTC. Translated, it gives CAISETDRGTETQYF.

The chain couples TRBV29-1 to TRBJ1-2; 7 nucleotides line up with TRBD1. CDR1 and CDR2 from the germline V gene are SQVTM and ANQGSEA. The CDR3 sequence is 13 residues long. With 4 bases clipped from V and 4 bases from J, the junction kept 6 bases outside the gene matches. DNA for the CDR3: TGCAGCGTTGTAGCAGGGGGTGCCTATGGCTACACCTTC. This translates into CSVVAGGAYGYTF.

This clone showed up just once. The chain joins TRBV5-1 to TRBJ1-6; unclear D gene. This CDR3 has 16 amino acids. The V and J ends lost 4 bases and 5 bases respectively, with 16 bases between them. Germline CDR1 SGHRS, CDR2 YFSETQ. CDR3 nucleotides: TGCGCCAGCAGCCGTCAGATTCGTGGAGATAATTCACCCCTCCACTTT. Its protein product is CASSRQIRGDNSPLHF.

This rearrangement joins TRBV9 to TRBJ2-5; possibly TRBD2 for D (7 bases). The CDR3 has 17 residues. Between the trimmed V and J ends, which lost 3 bases and 3 bases, there was a span of 21 bases. Germline values: CDR1 SGDLS, CDR2 YYNGEE. This CDR3 is CASSAGALVGGKETQYF. DNA for the CDR3: TGTGCCAGCAGCGCGGGGGCCCTCGTGGGGGGGAAAGAGACCCAGTACTTC.

J is TRBJ1-2 and V is TRBV11-2; D remains unclear. The CDR3 length is 13 residues. With 1 base removed from V and 6 bases from J, the gap between germline ends came to 9 bases. Germline V gene sequence: CDR1 SGHAT, CDR2 FQNNGV. CDR3 sequence (DNA): TGTGCCAGCAGCTTAGGCGGGGTTAATGGCTACACCTTC. This gives the protein CASSLGGVNGYTF. The whole variable domain, filled in from reference TRBV11-2 and TRBJ1-2, reads EAGVAQSPRYKIIEKRQSVAFWCNPISGHATLYWYQQILGQGPKLLIQFQNNGVVDDSQLPKDRFSAERLKGVDSTLKIQPAKLEDSAVYLCASSLGGVNGYTFGSGTRLTVV.

The chain has TRBV5-8 and TRBJ2-7; D is possibly TRBD2 (5 bases). The CDR3 loop spans 15 amino acids. Germline loops: CDR1 SGHTS, CDR2 YDEGEE. The V end lost 4 bases, the J end lost 5 bases, and 19 bases lay between the germline ends. The CDR3 nucleotides are TGTGCCAGCAGCCAACCTCGTGGTCCCGGGAACGAGCAGTACTTC. Its translation is CASSQPRGPGNEQYF.

This chain joins TRBV30 and TRBJ1-2, with no clear D. CDR1 is GTSNPN and CDR2 is SVGIG in the germline V gene (reference sequence). V lost 0 bases to trimming and J lost 4 bases, with 9 bases between them. The CDR3 contains 13 residues. CDR3 sequence reads: CAWSVSGLYGYTF. In DNA form, the CDR3 reads TGTGCCTGGAGTGTATCTGGGCTCTATGGCTACACCTTC. Combining the CDR3 with reference TRBV30 and TRBJ1-2 gives the whole variable domain SQTIHQWPATLVQPVGSPLSLECTVEGTSNPNLYWYRQAAGRGLQLLFYSVGIGQISSEVPQNLSASRPQDRQFILSSKKLLLSDSGFYLCAWSVSGLYGYTFGSGTRLTVV.

V and J are TRBV9 and TRBJ2-3; a weak D match, TRBD2 (5 bases). Germline V gene lookup returns CDR1 SGDLS and CDR2 YYNGEE. V lost 0 bases and J lost 7, with 9 bases in between. CDR3 length equals 13 residues. In DNA, the CDR3 is TGTGCCAGCAGCGTAGGCGAGGGAAATACGCAGTATTTT. It encodes CASSVGEGNTQYF.